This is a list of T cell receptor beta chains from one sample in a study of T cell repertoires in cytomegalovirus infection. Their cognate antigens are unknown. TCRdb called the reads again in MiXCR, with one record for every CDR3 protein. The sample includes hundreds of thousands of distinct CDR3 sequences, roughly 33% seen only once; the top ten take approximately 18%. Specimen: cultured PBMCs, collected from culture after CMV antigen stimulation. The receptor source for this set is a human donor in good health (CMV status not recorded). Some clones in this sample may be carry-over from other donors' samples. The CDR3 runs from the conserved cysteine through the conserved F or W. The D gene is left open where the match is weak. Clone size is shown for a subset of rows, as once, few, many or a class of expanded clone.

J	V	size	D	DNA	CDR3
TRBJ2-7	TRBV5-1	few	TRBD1	TGCGCCAGCAGCCCATTCCGGGACAGACTAAACGAGCAGTACTTC	CASSPFRDRLNEQYF
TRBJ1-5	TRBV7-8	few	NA	TGTGCCAGCAGCTTATCTGTGGCCTATAGCAATCAGCCCCAGCATTTT	CASSLSVAYSNQPQHF
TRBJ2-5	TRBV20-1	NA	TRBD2	TGCAGTGCCCTTAGCGGGGGCTACCAAGAGACCCAGTACTTC	CSALSGGYQETQYF
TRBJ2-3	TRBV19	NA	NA	TGTGCCAGTAGTATGGTGGCTGCAGATACGCAGTATTTT	CASSMVAADTQYF
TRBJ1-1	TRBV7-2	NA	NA	TGTGCCAGCAGCCCGGGACCTTTAAACACTGAAGCTTTCTTT	CASSPGPLNTEAFF
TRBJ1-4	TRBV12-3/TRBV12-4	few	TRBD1	TGTGCCAGCAGCTGGGGACAGACAGGCAGGGGTGAAAAACTGTTTTTT	CASSWGQTGRGEKLFF
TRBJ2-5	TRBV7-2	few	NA	TGTGCCAGCAGCTCGCTAGGGTACCAAGAGACCCAGTACTTC	CASSSLGYQETQYF
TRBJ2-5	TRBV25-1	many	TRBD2	TGTGCCAGCAGCGTAGCGGGGCAAGAGACCCAGTACTTC	CASSVAGQETQYF
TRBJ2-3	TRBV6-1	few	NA	TGTGCCAGCAGCCCCCTGAAGAGCACAGATACGCAGTATTTT	CASSPLKSTDTQYF
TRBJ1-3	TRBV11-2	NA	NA	TGTGCCAGCAGCTTAGTACGCAACACCATATATTTT	CASSLVRNTIYF
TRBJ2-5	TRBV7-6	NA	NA	TGTGCCAGCAGCACGGACAGGGTACTAACTAGCGGACAAGAGACCCAGTACTTC	CASSTDRVLTSGQETQYF
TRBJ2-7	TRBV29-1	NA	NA	TGCAGCGGTGGACAACGGGGCTACGAGCAGTACTTC	CSGGQRGYEQYF
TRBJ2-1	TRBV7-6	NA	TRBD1	TGTGCCAGCAGCCTGGGACAGGGAATCTTGAATGAGCAGTTCTTC	CASSLGQGILNEQFF
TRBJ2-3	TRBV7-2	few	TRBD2	TGTGCCAGCAACATAGCTAGCGGGAGCACAGATACGCAGTATTTT	CASNIASGSTDTQYF
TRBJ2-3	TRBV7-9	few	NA	TGTGCCAGCAGTCCGAGGACTCGATTAAAAACAGATACGCAGTATTTT	CASSPRTRLKTDTQYF
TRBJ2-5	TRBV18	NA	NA	TGTGCCAGCTCCCGCCGGGACACCCAGACCCAGTACTTC	CASSRRDTQTQYF
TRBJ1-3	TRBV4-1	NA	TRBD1	TGCGCCAGCAGCCAGGGGACAGGGGGCTTTGGAAACACCATATATTTT	CASSQGTGGFGNTIYF
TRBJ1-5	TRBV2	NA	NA	TGTGCCAGCAGTGACTCGGGGGTTCGCAATCAGCCCCAGCATTTT	CASSDSGVRNQPQHF
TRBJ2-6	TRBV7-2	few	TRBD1	TGTGCCAGCAGCAGAGGGACAGCCTCTGGGGCCAACGTCCTGACTTTC	CASSRGTASGANVLTF
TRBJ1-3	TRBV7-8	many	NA	TGTGCCAGCAGCTGGGGAAACACCATATATTTT	CASSWGNTIYF
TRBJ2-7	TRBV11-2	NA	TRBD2	TGTGCCAGCAGCTTAGACGCGCTAGCGGGGGGGCCTAACGAGCAGTACTTC	CASSLDALAGGPNEQYF
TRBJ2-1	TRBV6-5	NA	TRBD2	TGTGCCAGCAGTCGAACCGGGACTAGCGGGAACAATGAGCAGTTCTTC	CASSRTGTSGNNEQFF
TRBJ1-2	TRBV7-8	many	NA	TGTGCCAGCAGCCCCCCGGGACGCCGTAACTATGGCTACACCTTC	CASSPPGRRNYGYTF
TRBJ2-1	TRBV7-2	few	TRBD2	TGTGCCAGCAGCAAAGTGGGCGGGAGAGCTTACAATGAGCAGTTCTTC	CASSKVGGRAYNEQFF